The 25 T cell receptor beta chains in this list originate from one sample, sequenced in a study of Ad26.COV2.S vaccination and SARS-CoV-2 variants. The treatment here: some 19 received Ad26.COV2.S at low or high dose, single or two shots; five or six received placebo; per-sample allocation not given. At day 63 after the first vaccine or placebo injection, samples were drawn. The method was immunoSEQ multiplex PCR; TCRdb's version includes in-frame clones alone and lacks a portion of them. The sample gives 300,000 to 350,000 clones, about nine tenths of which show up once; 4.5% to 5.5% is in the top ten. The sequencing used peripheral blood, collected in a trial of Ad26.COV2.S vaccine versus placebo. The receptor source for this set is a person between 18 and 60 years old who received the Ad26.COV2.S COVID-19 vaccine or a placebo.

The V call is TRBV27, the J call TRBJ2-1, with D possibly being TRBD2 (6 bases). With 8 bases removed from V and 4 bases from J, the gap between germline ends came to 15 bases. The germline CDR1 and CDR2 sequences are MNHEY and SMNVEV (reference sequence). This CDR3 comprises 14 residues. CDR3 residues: CASCRVADYNEQFF. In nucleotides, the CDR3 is TGTGCCAGCTGTCGGGTAGCGGATTACAATGAGCAGTTCTTC.

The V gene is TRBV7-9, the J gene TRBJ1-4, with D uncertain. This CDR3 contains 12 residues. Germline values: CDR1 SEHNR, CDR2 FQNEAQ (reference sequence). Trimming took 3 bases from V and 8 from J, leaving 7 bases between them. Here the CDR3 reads CASSFGGEKLFF. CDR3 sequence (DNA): TGTGCCAGCAGCTTCGGAGGGGAAAAACTGTTTTTT.

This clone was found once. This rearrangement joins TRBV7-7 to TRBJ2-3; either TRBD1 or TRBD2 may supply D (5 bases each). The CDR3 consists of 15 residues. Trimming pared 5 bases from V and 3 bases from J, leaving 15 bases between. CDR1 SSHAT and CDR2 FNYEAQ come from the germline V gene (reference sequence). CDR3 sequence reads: CASSTQGPPTDTQYF. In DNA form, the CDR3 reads TGTGCCAGCAGCACCCAGGGACCCCCAACAGATACGCAGTATTTT. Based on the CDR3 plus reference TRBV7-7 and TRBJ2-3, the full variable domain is GAGVSQSPRYKVTKRGQDVTLRCDPISSHATLYWYQQALGQGPEFLTYFNYEAQPDKSGLPSDRFSAERPEGSISTLTIQRTEQRDSAMYRCASSTQGPPTDTQYFGPGTRLTVL.

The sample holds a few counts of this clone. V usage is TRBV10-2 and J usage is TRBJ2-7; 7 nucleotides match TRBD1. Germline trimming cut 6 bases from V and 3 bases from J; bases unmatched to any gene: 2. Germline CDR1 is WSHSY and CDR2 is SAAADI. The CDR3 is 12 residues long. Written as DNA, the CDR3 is TGCGCCAGCAGCGGGACAGTCTACGAGCAGTACTTC. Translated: CASSGTVYEQYF.

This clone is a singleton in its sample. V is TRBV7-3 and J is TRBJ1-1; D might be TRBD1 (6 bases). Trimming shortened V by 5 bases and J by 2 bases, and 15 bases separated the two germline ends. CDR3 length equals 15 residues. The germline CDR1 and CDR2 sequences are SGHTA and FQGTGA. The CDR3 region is CASSQTGPGNTEAFF. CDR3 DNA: TGTGCCAGCAGCCAAACAGGGCCGGGTAACACTGAAGCTTTCTTT.

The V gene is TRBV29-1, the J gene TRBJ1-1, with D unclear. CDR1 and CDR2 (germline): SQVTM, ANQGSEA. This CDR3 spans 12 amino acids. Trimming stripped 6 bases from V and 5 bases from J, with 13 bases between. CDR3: CSVVGGRTEAFF. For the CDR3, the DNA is TGCAGCGTCGTGGGTGGGAGGACTGAAGCTTTCTTT.

The chain's CDR3 is CASSVTGLDYNEQFF. The CDR3 DNA is TGTGCCAGCAGCGTTACGGGACTAGATTACAATGAGCAGTTCTTC. The rearrangement uses TRBV11-2 and TRBJ2-1; 8 nucleotides align to TRBD2. The CDR3 sequence is 15 residues long. From germline, CDR1 is SGHAT and CDR2 FQNNGV. The trim removed 5 bases at V and 4 bases at J, leaving 7 bases unmatched.

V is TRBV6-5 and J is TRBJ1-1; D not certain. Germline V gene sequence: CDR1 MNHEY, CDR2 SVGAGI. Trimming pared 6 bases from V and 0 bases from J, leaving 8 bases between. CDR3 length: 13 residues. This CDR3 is CASREVLNTEAFF. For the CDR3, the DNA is TGTGCCAGCAGGGAGGTGCTGAACACTGAAGCTTTCTTT.

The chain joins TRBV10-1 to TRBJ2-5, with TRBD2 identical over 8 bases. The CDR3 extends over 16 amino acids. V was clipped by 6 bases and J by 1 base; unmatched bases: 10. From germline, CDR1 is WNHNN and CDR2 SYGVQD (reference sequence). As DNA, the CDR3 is TGCGCCAGCAGGGTCGGGGGGGACATACTCCAAGAGACCCAGTACTTC. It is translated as CASRVGGDILQETQYF.

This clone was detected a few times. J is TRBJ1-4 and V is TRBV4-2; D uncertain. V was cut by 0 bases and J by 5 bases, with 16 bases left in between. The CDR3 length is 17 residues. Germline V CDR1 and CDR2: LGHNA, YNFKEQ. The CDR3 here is CASSQDPLAYQNEKLFF. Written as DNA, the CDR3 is TGTGCCAGCAGCCAAGACCCCCTTGCGTATCAAAATGAAAAACTGTTTTTT.

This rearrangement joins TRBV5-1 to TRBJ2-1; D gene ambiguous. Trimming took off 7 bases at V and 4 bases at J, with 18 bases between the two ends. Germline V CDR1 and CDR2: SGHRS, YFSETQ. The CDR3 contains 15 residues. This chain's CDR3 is CASRISLSSYNEQFF. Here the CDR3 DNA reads TGCGCCAGCCGCATCAGTTTGAGCTCTTACAATGAGCAGTTCTTC.

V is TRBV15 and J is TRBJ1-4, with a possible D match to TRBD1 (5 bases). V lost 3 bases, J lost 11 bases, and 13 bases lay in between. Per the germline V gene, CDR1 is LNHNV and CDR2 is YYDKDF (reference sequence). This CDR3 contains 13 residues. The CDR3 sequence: CATSRGLSPKLFF. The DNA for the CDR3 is TGTGCCACCAGCAGGGGACTCTCGCCCAAACTGTTTTTT.

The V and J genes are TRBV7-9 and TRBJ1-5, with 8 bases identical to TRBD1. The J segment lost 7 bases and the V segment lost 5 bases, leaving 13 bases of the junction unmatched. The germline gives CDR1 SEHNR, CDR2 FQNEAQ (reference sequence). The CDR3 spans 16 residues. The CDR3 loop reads CASSHPGQEGRQPQHF. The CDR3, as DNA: TGTGCCAGCAGCCATCCGGGACAGGAGGGGAGACAGCCCCAGCATTTT.

DNA of the CDR3: TGTGCCAGCGCCCCCCAGGTTAATTCACCCCTCCACTTT. Protein: CASAPQVNSPLHF. The chain recombines TRBV12-3 or TRBV12-4 with TRBJ1-6; D call uncertain. V was cut by 8 bases and J by 6 bases, with 11 bases left in between. CDR3 size: 13 residues.

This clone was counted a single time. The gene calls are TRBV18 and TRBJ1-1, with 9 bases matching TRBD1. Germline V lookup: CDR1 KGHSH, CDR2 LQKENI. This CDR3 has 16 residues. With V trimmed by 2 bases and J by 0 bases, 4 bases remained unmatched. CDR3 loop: CASSPSGQGLNTEAFF. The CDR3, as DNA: TGTGCCAGCTCACCATCGGGACAGGGCTTGAACACTGAAGCTTTCTTT.

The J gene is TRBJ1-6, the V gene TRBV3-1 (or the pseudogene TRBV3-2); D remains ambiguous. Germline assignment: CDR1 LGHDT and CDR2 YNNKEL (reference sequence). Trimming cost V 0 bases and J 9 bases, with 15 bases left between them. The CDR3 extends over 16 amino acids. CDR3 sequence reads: CASSQEKNPTPSPLHF. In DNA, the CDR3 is TGTGCCAGCAGCCAAGAAAAGAACCCGACCCCTTCACCCCTCCACTTT.

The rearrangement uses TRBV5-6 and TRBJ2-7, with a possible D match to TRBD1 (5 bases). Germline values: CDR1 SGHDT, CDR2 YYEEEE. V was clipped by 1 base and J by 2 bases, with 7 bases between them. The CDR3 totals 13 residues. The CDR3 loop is CASSLLDTYEQYV. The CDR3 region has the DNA TGTGCCAGCAGCTTGCTGGACACCTACGAGCAGTACGTC.

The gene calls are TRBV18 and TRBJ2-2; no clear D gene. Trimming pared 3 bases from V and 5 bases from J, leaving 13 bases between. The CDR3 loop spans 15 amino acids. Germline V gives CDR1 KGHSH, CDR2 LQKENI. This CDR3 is CASSPLLSETGELFF. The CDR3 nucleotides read TGTGCCAGCTCACCTCTCTTGTCAGAAACCGGGGAGCTGTTTTTT.

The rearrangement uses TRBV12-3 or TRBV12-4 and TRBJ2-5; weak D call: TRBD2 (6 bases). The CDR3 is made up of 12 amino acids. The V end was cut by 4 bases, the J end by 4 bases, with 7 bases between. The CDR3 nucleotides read TGTGCCAGCAGTTGGGGAGGAGAGACCCAGTACTTC. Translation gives CASSWGGETQYF.

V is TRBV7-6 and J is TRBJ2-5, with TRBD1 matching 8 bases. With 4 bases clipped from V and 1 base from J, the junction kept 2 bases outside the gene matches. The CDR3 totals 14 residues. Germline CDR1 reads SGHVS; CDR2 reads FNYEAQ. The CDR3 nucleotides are TGTGCCAGCAGCTCGGACAGGGTCCAAGAGACCCAGTACTTC. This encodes CASSSDRVQETQYF. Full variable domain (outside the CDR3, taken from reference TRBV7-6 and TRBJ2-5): GAGVSQSPRYKVTKRGQDVALRCDPISGHVSLYWYRQALGQGPEFLTYFNYEAQQDKSGLPNDRFSAERPEGSISTLTIQRTEQRDSAMYRCASSSDRVQETQYFGPGTRLLVL.

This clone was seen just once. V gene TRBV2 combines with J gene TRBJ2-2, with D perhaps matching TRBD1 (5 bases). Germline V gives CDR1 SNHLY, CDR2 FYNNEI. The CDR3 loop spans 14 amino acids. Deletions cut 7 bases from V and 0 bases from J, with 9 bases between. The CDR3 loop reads CASTTDTNTGELFF. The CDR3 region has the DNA TGTGCCAGCACAACGGACACGAACACCGGGGAGCTGTTTTTT.

DNA of the CDR3: TGCGCCAGCAGCCCTCTAAGAGGGGGCGATGGCTACACCTTC. Residues: CASSPLRGGDGYTF. The J gene is TRBJ1-2, the V gene TRBV5-1; 7 bases agree with TRBD1. CDR1 and CDR2 from the germline V gene are SGHRS and YFSETQ. J lost 6 bases, V lost 4 bases, and 9 bases had no gene match. The CDR3 spans 14 residues. Drawing the rest from reference TRBV5-1 and TRBJ1-2, the complete variable domain is KAGVTQTPRYLIKTRGQQVTLSCSPISGHRSVSWYQQTPGQGLQFLFEYFSETQRNKGNFPGRFSGRQFSNSRSEMNVSTLELGDSALYLCASSPLRGGDGYTFGSGTRLTVV.

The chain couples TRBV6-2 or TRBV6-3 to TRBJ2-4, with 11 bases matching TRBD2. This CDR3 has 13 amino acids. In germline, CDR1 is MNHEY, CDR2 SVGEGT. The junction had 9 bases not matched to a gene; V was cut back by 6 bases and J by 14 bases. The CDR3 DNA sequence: TGTGCCAGCAGCTCCACCGGGACTAGCGGAAAGTACTTC. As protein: CASSSTGTSGKYF.

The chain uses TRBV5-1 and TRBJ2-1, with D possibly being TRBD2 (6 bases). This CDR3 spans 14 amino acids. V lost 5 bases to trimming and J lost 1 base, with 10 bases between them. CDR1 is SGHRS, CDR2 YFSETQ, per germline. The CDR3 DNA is TGCGCCAGCAGTCGAGGAGGGTCCTACAATGAGCAGTTCTTC. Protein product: CASSRGGSYNEQFF.

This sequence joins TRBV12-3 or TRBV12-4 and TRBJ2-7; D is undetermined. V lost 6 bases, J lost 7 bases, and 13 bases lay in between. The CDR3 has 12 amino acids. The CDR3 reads CASRLRLGEQYF. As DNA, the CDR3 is TGTGCCAGCAGGTTAAGGTTAGGGGAGCAGTACTTC.